This TCR beta chain was captured by sequencing in a study of tumor-infiltrating lymphocytes in primary liver carcinoma. For blood RNA, unsorted whole blood served as the source, and germline DNA was extracted too. The CDR3 runs 13 residues. J gave up 6 bases and V 7 bases, and 4 bases lay outside the gene matches. TCR beta cDNA was reverse-transcribed from 400 to 500 ng of total RNA. The reaction used a constant-region primer and ProtoScript II reverse transcriptase. Nested multiplex PCR, run for three rounds with slightly modified ARM-PCR, yielded TCR beta libraries. Each of the first two PCR rounds ran about 9 cycles with TRBV1-TRBV30 forward and C-beta reverse primers. TCRdb reanalysed the multiplex PCR reads using MiXCR and keeps one entry per CDR3 protein. The sample comprises around 170,000 distinct CDR3 sequences, 60% of which are singletons, and approximately 67% rests with the top ten.

The chain carries TRBV12-3 or TRBV12-4 and TRBJ2-2; TRBD2 matches 8 bases. The source material was peripheral blood. This sequence originates from a man aged 40-49 years with primary liver carcinoma and hepatitis B virus infection. For the CDR3, the DNA is TGTGCCAGCACTTCGGGGGGGGCCGGGGAGCTGTTTTTT. Its translation is CASTSGGAGELFF.